A selection of T cell receptor beta chains follows, all from one sample in a study of cytomegalovirus exposure and HLA in healthy donors. Assay: immunoSEQ multiplex PCR; the TCRdb copy retains only in-frame clones and omits some. The sample has around 120,000 clones, 80% seen once. Input material: PBMCs. The receptors were sampled from a man aged 25 to 40 in good health and CMV-seronegative. The CDR3 runs from the conserved cysteine through the conserved F or W. Each record gives: CDR3 DNA, CDR3 protein, clone size, D gene, J gene, V gene. D genes are given only for firm matches. Only part of the rows carry a size: once, few, many, or a class if the clone is expanded.

CDR3nt: TGTGCCAGCAGCCGGACCGCGGACAGGATGAACACTGAAGCTTTCTTT
CDR3aa: CASSRTADRMNTEAFF
abundance: -
d_gene: TRBD1
j_gene: TRBJ1-1
v_gene: TRBV14

CDR3nt: TGTGCCAGCAGTCTGGACAGGGGACGCTACCCCTTC
CDR3aa: CASSLDRGRYPF
abundance: few
d_gene: TRBD1
j_gene: TRBJ1-2
v_gene: TRBV28

CDR3nt: TGCGCCAGCAGCCACCTTGGGACTAGCGGGATAAATGAGCAGTTCTTC
CDR3aa: CASSHLGTSGINEQFF
abundance: -
d_gene: TRBD2
j_gene: TRBJ2-1
v_gene: TRBV4-1

CDR3nt: TGTGCCATCAGTGAGGGCAGTATGAACACTGAAGCTTTCTTT
CDR3aa: CAISEGSMNTEAFF
abundance: -
d_gene: -
j_gene: TRBJ1-1
v_gene: TRBV10-3

CDR3nt: TGTGCCAGCAGTTTGTTATACAGGGGGATGGATGGCTACACCTTC
CDR3aa: CASSLLYRGMDGYTF
abundance: -
d_gene: TRBD1
j_gene: TRBJ1-2
v_gene: TRBV27

CDR3nt: TGTGCCAGCAGCCCGATGAACAGGGTCCGTGGCTACACCTTC
CDR3aa: CASSPMNRVRGYTF
abundance: -
d_gene: -
j_gene: TRBJ1-2
v_gene: TRBV28

CDR3nt: TGTGCCAGCAGTTCGGGTAGCGCACCCTACGAGCAGTACTTC
CDR3aa: CASSSGSAPYEQYF
abundance: few
d_gene: -
j_gene: TRBJ2-7
v_gene: TRBV6-5

CDR3nt: TGTGCCAGCTCACCCCCCGGGACAGAGTCCTACGAGCAGTACTTC
CDR3aa: CASSPPGTESYEQYF
abundance: -
d_gene: TRBD1
j_gene: TRBJ2-7
v_gene: TRBV18

CDR3nt: TGTGCCAGCAGCTTGCCAGGGGGTCGTTATGGCTACACCTTC
CDR3aa: CASSLPGGRYGYTF
abundance: -
d_gene: TRBD1
j_gene: TRBJ1-2
v_gene: TRBV7-2

CDR3nt: TGTGCCAGCTCACCACCGATGACAGCCCAAGAGACCCAGTACTTC
CDR3aa: CASSPPMTAQETQYF
abundance: -
d_gene: -
j_gene: TRBJ2-5
v_gene: TRBV18

CDR3nt: TGTGCCAGCAGCTTGGGACAGGGGGCCCTCCCCTACAATGAGCAGTTCTTC
CDR3aa: CASSLGQGALPYNEQFF
abundance: -
d_gene: TRBD1
j_gene: TRBJ2-1
v_gene: TRBV7-7

CDR3nt: TGTGCCAGCAGTGAGGAGGGGACTACCGAGCAGTACTTC
CDR3aa: CASSEEGTTEQYF
abundance: once
d_gene: TRBD2
j_gene: TRBJ2-7
v_gene: TRBV2

CDR3nt: TGTGCCAGCAGCGGAGGAGCGCGGAGTTACAATGAGCAGTTCTTC
CDR3aa: CASSGGARSYNEQFF
abundance: -
d_gene: -
j_gene: TRBJ2-1
v_gene: TRBV9

CDR3nt: TGCGCCAGCAGCCTTTCGACAGGGTGGGATGAGCAGTTCTTC
CDR3aa: CASSLSTGWDEQFF
abundance: -
d_gene: TRBD1
j_gene: TRBJ2-1
v_gene: TRBV4-1

CDR3nt: TGTGCCAGCTCACCAGGGAGTCAGCGGGCTTTAATCTACGAGCAGTACTTC
CDR3aa: CASSPGSQRALIYEQYF
abundance: -
d_gene: -
j_gene: TRBJ2-7
v_gene: TRBV18

CDR3nt: TGTGCCTGGAGTGTACCCAGGGGAGGGGGTCAGCCCCAGAATTTT
CDR3aa: CAWSVPRGGGQPQNF
abundance: -
d_gene: -
j_gene: TRBJ1-5
v_gene: TRBV30

CDR3nt: TGTGCCAGCAGCTTAATTGGTTCCGGCTACAATGAGCAGTTCTTC
CDR3aa: CASSLIGSGYNEQFF
abundance: -
d_gene: -
j_gene: TRBJ2-1
v_gene: TRBV7-2

CDR3nt: TGTGCCAGCAGCTTACCCGCGGGGACTAGCGCTAAATACAATGAGCAGTTCTTC
CDR3aa: CASSLPAGTSAKYNEQFF
abundance: -
d_gene: TRBD2
j_gene: TRBJ2-1
v_gene: TRBV7-9

CDR3nt: TGTGCCAGCAGCGTAGCCGGAGATACGCAGTATTTT
CDR3aa: CASSVAGDTQYF
abundance: -
d_gene: -
j_gene: TRBJ2-3
v_gene: TRBV9